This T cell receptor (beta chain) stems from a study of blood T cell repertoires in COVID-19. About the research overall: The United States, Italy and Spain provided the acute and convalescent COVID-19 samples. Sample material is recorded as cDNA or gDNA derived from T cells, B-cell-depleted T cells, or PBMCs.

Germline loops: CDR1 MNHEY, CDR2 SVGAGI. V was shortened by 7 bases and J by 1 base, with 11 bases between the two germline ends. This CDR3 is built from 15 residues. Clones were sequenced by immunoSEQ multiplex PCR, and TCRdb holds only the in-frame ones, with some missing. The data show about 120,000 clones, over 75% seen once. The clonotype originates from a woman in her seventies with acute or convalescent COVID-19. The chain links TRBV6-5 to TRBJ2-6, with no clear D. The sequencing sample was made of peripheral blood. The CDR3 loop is CASIGSQSGANVLTF. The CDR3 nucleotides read TGTGCCAGCATCGGGTCCCAATCTGGGGCCAACGTCCTGACTTTC.